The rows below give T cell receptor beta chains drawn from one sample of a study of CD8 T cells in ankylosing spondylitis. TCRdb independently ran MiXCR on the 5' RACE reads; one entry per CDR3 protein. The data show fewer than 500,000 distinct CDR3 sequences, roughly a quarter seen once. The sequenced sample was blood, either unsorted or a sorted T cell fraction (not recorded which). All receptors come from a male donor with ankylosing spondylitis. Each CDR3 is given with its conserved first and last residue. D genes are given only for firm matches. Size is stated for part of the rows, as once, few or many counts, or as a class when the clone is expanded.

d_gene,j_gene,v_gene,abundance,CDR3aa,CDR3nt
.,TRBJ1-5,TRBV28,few,CASSKFTGLTDHTFNQPQHF,TGTGCCAGCAGTAAGTTTACCGGATTGACAGATCATACCTTCAATCAGCCCCAGCATTTT
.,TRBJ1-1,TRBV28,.,CASTRNMNTEAFF,TGTGCCAGCACTCGGAACATGAACACTGAAGCTTTCTTT
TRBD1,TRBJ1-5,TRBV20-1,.,CSAREDRGDQPQHF,TGCAGTGCTAGGGAAGACAGGGGCGATCAGCCCCAGCATTTT
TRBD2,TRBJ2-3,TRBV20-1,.,CSASPLAGGSTDTQYF,TGCAGTGCTAGCCCTCTAGCGGGTGGAAGCACAGATACGCAGTATTTT
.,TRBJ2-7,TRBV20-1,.,CSAWTYGEQYF,TGCAGTGCTTGGACTTACGGCGAGCAGTACTTC
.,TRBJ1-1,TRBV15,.,CATSTRFLLREAFF,TGTGCCACCAGCACCAGATTTTTGTTACGTGAAGCTTTCTTT
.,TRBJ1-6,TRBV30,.,CAWTTLRNVRGSPLHF,TGTGCCTGGACAACCCTGAGAAACGTCAGGGGTTCACCCCTCCACTTT
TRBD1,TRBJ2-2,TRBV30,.,CASPGQANTGELFF,TGTGCCAGCCCGGGACAGGCCAACACCGGGGAGCTGTTTTTT
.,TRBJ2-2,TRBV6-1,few,CASSPELGTGELFF,TGTGCCAGTTCTCCCGAATTGGGCACCGGGGAGCTGTTTTTT
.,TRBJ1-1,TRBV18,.,CASSPGMGEAFF,TGTGCCAGCTCACCGGGGATGGGTGAAGCTTTCTTT
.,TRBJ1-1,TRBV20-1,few,CSAREGANTEAFF,TGCAGTGCTAGAGAGGGGGCTAACACTGAAGCTTTCTTT
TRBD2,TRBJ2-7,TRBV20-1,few,CSAKGTSGSPYEQYF,TGCAGTGCCAAGGGGACTAGCGGTTCCCCCTACGAGCAGTACTTC
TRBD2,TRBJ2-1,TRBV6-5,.,CASIKGLAASSYNEQFF,TGTGCCAGCATTAAAGGACTAGCGGCAAGCTCCTACAATGAGCAGTTCTTC
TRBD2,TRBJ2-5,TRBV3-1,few,CASAIAGETETQYF,TGTGCCAGCGCTATCGCGGGGGAAACGGAGACCCAGTACTTC
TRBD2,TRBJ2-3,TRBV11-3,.,CASRPRDGESSGRSITDTQYF,TGTGCCAGCAGGCCCAGGGACGGGGAGTCTAGCGGGAGGTCCATCACAGATACGCAGTATTTT
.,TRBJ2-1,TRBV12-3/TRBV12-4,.,CASSHRDPDNEQFF,TGTGCCAGCAGTCACAGGGACCCTGACAATGAGCAGTTCTTC
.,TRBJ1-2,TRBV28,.,CASSSLEIYGYTF,TGTGCCAGCAGCTCCCTCGAGATCTATGGCTACACCTTC
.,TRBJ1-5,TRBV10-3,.,CAISESAGFDQPQHF,TGTGCCATCAGTGAGTCCGCAGGGTTCGATCAGCCCCAGCATTTT
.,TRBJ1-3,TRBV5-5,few,CASSWDVYSGNTIYF,TGTGCCAGCAGCTGGGACGTTTACTCTGGAAACACCATATATTTT
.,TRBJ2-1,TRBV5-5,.,CASSFFGGFSYNEQFF,TGTGCCAGCAGCTTCTTCGGGGGTTTCTCCTACAATGAGCAGTTCTTC
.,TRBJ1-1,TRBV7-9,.,CASSSLKGEAFF,TGTGCCAGCAGCTCCCTTAAGGGTGAAGCTTTCTTT
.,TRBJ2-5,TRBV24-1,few,CATGGTQETQYF,TGTGCCACCGGAGGCACCCAAGAGACCCAGTACTTC
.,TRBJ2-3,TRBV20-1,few,CSARDPGRTDTQYF,TGCAGTGCTAGAGATCCGGGACGCACAGATACGCAGTATTTT
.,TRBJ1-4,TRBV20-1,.,CSTVGHGDEKLFF,TGCAGTACCGTCGGGCATGGGGATGAAAAACTGTTTTTT
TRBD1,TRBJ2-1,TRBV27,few,CASSLEGGAGISNEQFF,TGTGCCAGCAGTTTAGAAGGGGGCGCCGGGATTTCGAATGAGCAGTTCTTC
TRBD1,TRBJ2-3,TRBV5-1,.,CASSFPDRGREDTQYF,TGCGCCAGCAGCTTTCCGGACAGGGGGCGCGAAGATACGCAGTATTTT
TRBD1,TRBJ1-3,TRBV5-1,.,CASRPGQGEASGNTIYF,TGCGCCAGCAGACCTGGACAGGGTGAGGCCTCTGGAAACACCATATATTTT
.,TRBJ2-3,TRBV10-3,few,CAIGGGRTDTQYF,TGTGCCATTGGGGGCGGCCGCACAGATACGCAGTATTTT
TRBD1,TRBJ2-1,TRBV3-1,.,CASSQGLGTGWNEQFF,TGTGCCAGCAGCCAAGGATTGGGGACAGGCTGGAATGAGCAGTTCTTC
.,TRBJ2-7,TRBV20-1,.,CSAVLGYEQYF,TGCAGTGCGGTACTGGGGTACGAGCAGTACTTC
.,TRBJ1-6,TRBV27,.,CASSRRGTSSSYNSPLHF,TGTGCCAGCTCCCGTCGAGGAACCTCTAGCTCCTATAATTCACCCCTCCACTTT
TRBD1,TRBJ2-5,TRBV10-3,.,CAISPGTGQETQYF,TGTGCCATCAGCCCTGGGACAGGCCAAGAGACCCAGTACTTC
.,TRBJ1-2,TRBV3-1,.,CASTPQGIPNYGYTF,TGTGCCAGCACCCCACAGGGTATCCCTAACTATGGCTACACCTTC
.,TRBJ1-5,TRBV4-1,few,CASSQEGPGTSQPQHF,TGCGCCAGCAGCCAAGAAGGTCCGGGGACGAGTCAGCCCCAGCATTTT
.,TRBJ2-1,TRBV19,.,CASSARGWYNEQFF,TGTGCCAGTAGTGCGAGGGGCTGGTACAATGAGCAGTTCTTC
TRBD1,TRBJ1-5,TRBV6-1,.,CASSENTGDQPQHF,TGTGCCAGCAGTGAAAATACAGGGGATCAGCCCCAGCATTTT